The 9 T cell receptor beta chains below all came from one sample that was sequenced in a study of cytomegalovirus exposure and HLA in healthy donors. PCR was performed using 60 Vbeta and 13 Jbeta primers. The assay was immunoSEQ multiplex PCR, and TCRdb's table has in-frame clones only and misses some. The repertoire holds some 71,000 clones, with 70% to 75% as singletons. Sequencing was done on a sample of PBMCs. These TCRs come from a woman aged 25 to 45 in good health and CMV-seropositive.

The CDR3: CSVRGTSSGGELFF. The CDR3 nucleotides read TGCAGCGTGCGCGGGACTAGCTCTGGCGGGGAGCTGTTTTTT. This chain connects TRBV29-1 to TRBJ2-2; 9 bases align to TRBD2. J lost 7 bases, V lost 6 bases, and 9 bases had no gene match. CDR1 is SQVTM and CDR2 is ANQGSEA in the germline V gene. CDR3 size: 14 residues.

The V and J genes are TRBV7-8 and TRBJ2-7; 8 nucleotides agree with TRBD2. Germline V gene data show CDR1 as SGHVS and CDR2 as FQNEAQ. The CDR3 is 14 amino acids. Losses at the gene ends were 5 bases for V and 0 bases for J; bases not matched to a gene: 3. The CDR3 DNA follows: TGTGCCAGCAGCCGGAGCGGGAGCTCCTACGAGCAGTACTTC. Protein product: CASSRSGSSYEQYF.

The rearrangement uses TRBV18 and TRBJ1-4, with D tentatively TRBD1 (6 bases). V lost 6 bases and J 5 bases, leaving 10 bases between the germline ends. The CDR3 extends over 13 amino acids. CDR1 is KGHSH, CDR2 LQKENI, per germline. CDR3 region: CASSDSPNEKLFF. CDR3 bases: TGTGCCAGCTCGGACAGCCCAAATGAAAAACTGTTTTTT.

The chain recombines TRBV2 with TRBJ2-5; the match to TRBD1 covers 7 bases. The germline V gene has CDR1 SNHLY and CDR2 FYNNEI. With V trimmed by 8 bases and J by 4 bases, 4 bases remained unmatched. The CDR3 runs 12 residues. DNA for the CDR3: TGTGCCAGCCGACAGGGTCGAGAGACCCAGTACTTC. Translation: CASRQGRETQYF.

The V and J genes are TRBV30 and TRBJ2-7; 7 nucleotides agree with TRBD2. CDR1 is GTSNPN, CDR2 SVGIG, per germline (reference sequence). This CDR3 has 14 residues. The J segment lost 4 bases and the V segment lost 2 bases, leaving 8 bases of the junction unmatched. CDR3 sequence (DNA): TGTGCCTGGAGTAGGCTAGCGGCCGTTTACGAGCAGTACTTC. It codes for CAWSRLAAVYEQYF.

The rearrangement uses TRBV6-1 and TRBJ1-2; possible D gene TRBD1, 6 bases. Per the germline V gene, CDR1 is MNHNS and CDR2 is SASEGT. The CDR3 runs to 13 residues. V shed 6 bases and J shed 4 bases, with 12 bases lying between them. Written as DNA, the CDR3 is TGTGCCAGCAGACGGACAGAGGGCTATGGCTACACCTTC. Amino acid sequence: CASRRTEGYGYTF.

CDR3 in amino acids: CASSQRPRDRAYEQYF. CDR3 in DNA: TGTGCCAGCAGCCAACGACCGAGGGACAGGGCGTACGAGCAGTACTTC. The chain employs TRBV4-2 and TRBJ2-7; TRBD1 matches at 9 bases. The CDR3 is 16 amino acids. V lost 2 bases and J lost 4; bases outside the gene matches: 9. Germline CDR1 reads LGHNA; CDR2 reads YNFKEQ.

The CDR3 nucleotides read TGTGCCAGCACCACGAAAGGGACTAGCATGACCGGGGAGCTGTTTTTT. Protein sequence: CASTTKGTSMTGELFF. This sequence joins TRBV2 and TRBJ2-2, with TRBD2 matching 9 bases. Germline trimming cut 7 bases from V and 5 bases from J; bases unmatched to any gene: 11. Germline CDR1 reads SNHLY; CDR2 reads FYNNEI. The CDR3 length is 16 residues. Using reference TRBV2 and TRBJ2-2 for the parts outside the CDR3, the full variable domain is EPEVTQTPSHQVTQMGQEVILRCVPISNHLYFYWYRQILGQKVEFLVSFYNNEISEKSEIFDDQFSVERPDGSNFTLKIRSTKLEDSAMYFCASTTKGTSMTGELFFGEGSRLTVL.

Only a few counts were recorded for this clone. The chain is built from TRBV2 and TRBJ2-7, with D possibly TRBD1 on 7 matching bases. This CDR3 spans 13 amino acids. CDR1 and CDR2 (germline): SNHLY, FYNNEI. Trimming cost V 4 bases and J 3 bases, with 10 bases left between them. The CDR3 DNA follows: TGTGCCAGCAGTGGACAGGGAGGCTACGAGCAGTACTTC. Its protein is CASSGQGGYEQYF.